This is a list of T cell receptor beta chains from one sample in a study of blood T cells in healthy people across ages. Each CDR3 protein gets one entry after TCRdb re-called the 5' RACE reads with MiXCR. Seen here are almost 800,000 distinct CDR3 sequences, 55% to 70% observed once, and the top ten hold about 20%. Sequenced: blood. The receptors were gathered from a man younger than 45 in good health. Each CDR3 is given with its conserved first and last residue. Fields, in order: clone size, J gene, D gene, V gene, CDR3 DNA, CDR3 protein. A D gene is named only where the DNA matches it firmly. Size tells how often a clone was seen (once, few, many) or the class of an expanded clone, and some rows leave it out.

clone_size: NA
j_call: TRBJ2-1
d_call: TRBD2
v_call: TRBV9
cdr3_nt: TGTGCCAGCGGGACTAGCGGGAGGCATAATGAGCAGTTCTTC
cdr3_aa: CASGTSGRHNEQFF

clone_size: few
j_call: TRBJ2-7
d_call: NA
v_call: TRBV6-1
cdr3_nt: TGTGCCAGTACGCCGGACTCCTACGAGCAGTACTTC
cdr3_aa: CASTPDSYEQYF

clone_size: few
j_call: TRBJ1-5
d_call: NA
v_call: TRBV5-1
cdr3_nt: TGCGCCAGCAGCGCGCACACCGATCAGCCCCAGCATTTT
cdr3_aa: CASSAHTDQPQHF

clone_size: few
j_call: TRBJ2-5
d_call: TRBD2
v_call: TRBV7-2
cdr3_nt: TGTGCCAGCAGCGGCAGGACTAGCGGGATGGAGACCCAGTACTTC
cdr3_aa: CASSGRTSGMETQYF

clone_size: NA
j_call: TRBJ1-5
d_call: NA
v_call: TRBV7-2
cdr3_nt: TGTGCCAGCAGCTCCTTCCGACAGAACAATCAGCCCCAGCATTTT
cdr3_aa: CASSSFRQNNQPQHF

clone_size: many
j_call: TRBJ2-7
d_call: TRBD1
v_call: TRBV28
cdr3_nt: TGTGCCAGCAGTTTATCCGGGACAGACGTTCCCTACGAGCAGTACTTC
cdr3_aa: CASSLSGTDVPYEQYF

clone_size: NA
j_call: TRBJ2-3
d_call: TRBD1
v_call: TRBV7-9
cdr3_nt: TGTGCCAGCAGCCCTGACCGGACAGGGAGCACAGATACGCAGTATTTT
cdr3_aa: CASSPDRTGSTDTQYF

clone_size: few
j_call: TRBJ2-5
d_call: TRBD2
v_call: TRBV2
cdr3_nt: TGTGCCAGCTCACTAGCGGATCCCTCAGACCAGTACTTC
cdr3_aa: CASSLADPSDQYF

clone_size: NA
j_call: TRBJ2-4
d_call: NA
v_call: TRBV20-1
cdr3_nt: TGCAGTGCTAGCCCTGGCCGGAACATTCAGTACTTC
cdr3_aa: CSASPGRNIQYF

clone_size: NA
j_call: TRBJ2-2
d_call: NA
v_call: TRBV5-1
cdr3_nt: TGCGCCAGCAGCGGGCCGAACACCGGGGAGCTGTTTTTT
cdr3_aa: CASSGPNTGELFF

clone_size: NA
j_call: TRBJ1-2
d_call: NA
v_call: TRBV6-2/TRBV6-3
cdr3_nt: TGTGCCAGCAGAGCCATTGGGGGCTACACCTTC
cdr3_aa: CASRAIGGYTF

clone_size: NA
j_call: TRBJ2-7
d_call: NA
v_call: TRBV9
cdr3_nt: TGTGCCAGCAGCGTACAGGAGGGGGGCCCACGTTTCCCCCAGTACTTC
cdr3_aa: CASSVQEGGPRFPQYF

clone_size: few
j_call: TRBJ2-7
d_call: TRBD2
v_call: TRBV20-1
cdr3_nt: TGCAGTGCTCAAAGCGGGAGCTCCTACGAGCAGTACTTC
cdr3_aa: CSAQSGSSYEQYF

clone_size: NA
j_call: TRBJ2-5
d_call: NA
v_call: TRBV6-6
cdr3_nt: TGTGCCAGCAGTTACGCGGGCCCCGGGGAGACCCAGTACTTC
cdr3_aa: CASSYAGPGETQYF

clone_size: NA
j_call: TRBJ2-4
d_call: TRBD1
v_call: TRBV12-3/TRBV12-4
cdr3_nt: TGTGCCAGCAGTGGGACGGGGACAGCAAACATTCAGTACTTC
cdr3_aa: CASSGTGTANIQYF

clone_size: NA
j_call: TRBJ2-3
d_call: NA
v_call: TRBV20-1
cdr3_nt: TGCAGTGCTAGAACCCCCGTTAGCACAGATACGCAGTATTTT
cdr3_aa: CSARTPVSTDTQYF

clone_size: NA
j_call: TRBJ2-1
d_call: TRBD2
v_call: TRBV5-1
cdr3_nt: TGCGCCAGCAGCTTGGCCTCGCTAGCGGGAGCGCTGGTCAATGAGCAGTTCTTC
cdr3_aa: CASSLASLAGALVNEQFF

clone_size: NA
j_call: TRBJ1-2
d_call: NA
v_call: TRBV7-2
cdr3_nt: TGTGCCAGCAGCTTAGGACTGAAAGAATGTGGCTACACCTTC
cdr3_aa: CASSLGLKECGYTF

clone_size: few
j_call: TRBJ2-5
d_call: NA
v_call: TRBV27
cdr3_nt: TGTGCCAGCAGTTCCTCTTGGGGGACGTGGCAAGAGACCCAGTACTTC
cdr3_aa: CASSSSWGTWQETQYF

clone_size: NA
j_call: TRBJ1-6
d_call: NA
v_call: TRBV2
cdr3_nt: TGTGCCAGCAGGACGATGGGGAATTCACCCCTCCACTTT
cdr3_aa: CASRTMGNSPLHF